This entry lists 29 T cell receptor beta chains sequenced from one sample in a study of cytomegalovirus exposure and HLA in healthy donors. The PCR was carried out with 60 Vbeta primers and 13 Jbeta primers. Sequencing used immunoSEQ multiplex PCR; TCRdb keeps in-frame clones, though not all of them. The table records roughly 34,000 clones, roughly 78% of them present only once. The sample taken for sequencing was PBMCs. These TCRs come from a male donor in good health and CMV-seronegative.

The chain uses TRBV5-1 and TRBJ2-5; TRBD1 is a possible D gene (6 bases). V dropped 3 bases and J dropped 2 bases, with 11 bases sitting between them. The CDR3 extends over 14 amino acids. Per germline, CDR1 SGHRS and CDR2 YFSETQ. CDR3 sequence reads: CASSSTGPQETQYF. CDR3 bases: TGCGCCAGCAGCTCGACAGGCCCACAAGAGACCCAGTACTTC.

The J gene is TRBJ1-5, the V gene TRBV15, with 7 bases matching TRBD1. Per the germline V gene, CDR1 is LNHNV and CDR2 is YYDKDF (reference sequence). V lost 5 bases and J lost 6; bases outside the gene matches: 16. This CDR3 contains 17 residues. As DNA, the CDR3 is TGTGCCACCAGCTTCCCCGGACAGGCCGGGCCCGGTCAGCCCCAGCATTTT. This encodes CATSFPGQAGPGQPQHF.

The rearrangement uses TRBV25-1 and TRBJ1-2; D is unclear. This CDR3 region has 13 residues. Trimming left V 2 bases short and J 3 bases short, with 7 bases between. Looked up from germline, CDR1 is MGHDK and CDR2 is SYGVNS. The CDR3 is CASSEQYDYGYTF. CDR3 in DNA: TGTGCCAGCAGTGAACAGTACGACTATGGCTACACCTTC.

CDR3 nucleotide sequence: TGTGCCAGCAGCCCAGGACAGACGAACACTGAAGCTTTCTTT. It codes for CASSPGQTNTEAFF. The chain joins TRBV7-9 to TRBJ1-1; the D gene is possibly TRBD1 (6 bases). V dropped 5 bases and J dropped 1 base, with 11 bases sitting between them. In germline, CDR1 is SEHNR, CDR2 FQNEAQ (reference sequence). The CDR3 is 14 amino acids. Using reference TRBV7-9 and TRBJ1-1 for the parts outside the CDR3, the full variable domain is DTGVSQNPRHKITKRGQNVTFRCDPISEHNRLYWYRQTLGQGPEFLTYFQNEAQLEKSRLLSDRFSAERPKGSFSTLEIQRTEQGDSAMYLCASSPGQTNTEAFFGQGTRLTVV.

The chain uses TRBV9 and TRBJ2-7; D is uncertain. With 4 bases removed from V and 2 bases from J, the gap between germline ends came to 16 bases. Germline assignment: CDR1 SGDLS and CDR2 YYNGEE. The CDR3 consists of 15 residues. This CDR3 reads CASSPRITGPYEQYF. The CDR3 DNA reads TGTGCCAGCAGCCCCCGCATCACCGGTCCCTACGAGCAGTACTTC.

The gene calls are TRBV5-6 and TRBJ1-2; D remains unclear. Germline V lookup: CDR1 SGHDT, CDR2 YYEEEE. With 0 bases removed from V and 8 bases from J, the gap between germline ends came to 11 bases. The CDR3 length is 13 residues. CDR3 amino acids: CASSLERWRGYTF. The CDR3 coding sequence is TGTGCCAGCAGCTTGGAACGGTGGCGGGGCTACACCTTC. The full variable domain, rest sourced from reference TRBV5-6 and TRBJ1-2, is DAGVTQSPTHLIKTRGQQVTLRCSPKSGHDTVSWYQQALGQGPQFIFQYYEEEERQRGNFPDRFSGHQFPNYSSELNVNALLLGDSALYLCASSLERWRGYTFGSGTRLTVV.

This chain links TRBV5-1 with TRBJ2-5; TRBD2 is a possible D gene (6 bases). CDR3 length: 14 residues. Trimming stripped 3 bases from V and 1 base from J, with 10 bases between. Looked up from germline, CDR1 is SGHRS and CDR2 is YFSETQ. This CDR3 is CASSSLRGQETQYF. Written as DNA, the CDR3 is TGCGCCAGCAGCTCCTTGCGGGGCCAAGAGACCCAGTACTTC.

The chain has TRBV15 and TRBJ1-6; 10 bases align to TRBD1. Trimming at V came to 2 bases and at J to 10 bases, leaving 14 bases not matched to a gene. The CDR3 length is 18 residues. The V gene's germline CDR1 is LNHNV and CDR2 YYDKDF (reference sequence). The CDR3 bases are TGTGCCACCAGCAGAAAAGGATATCCCGGGACAGGGGAGTCACCCCTCCACTTT. Translating gives CATSRKGYPGTGESPLHF.

This chain joins TRBV30 and TRBJ1-5, with D possibly matching TRBD1 (5 bases). The CDR3 contains 14 residues. Trimming stripped 0 bases from V and 1 base from J, with 7 bases between. CDR1 is GTSNPN, CDR2 SVGIG, per germline (reference sequence). CDR3 sequence (DNA): TGTGCCTGGAGTGTAACAGGCAGCAATCAGCCCCAGCATTTT. Protein: CAWSVTGSNQPQHF.

The chain is built from TRBV28 and TRBJ1-3; a possible D gene is TRBD1 (5 bases). Looked up from germline, CDR1 is MDHEN and CDR2 is SYDVKM. Trimming removed 10 bases at V and 0 bases at J, with 13 bases between. The CDR3 is 14 residues long. DNA of the CDR3: TGTGCCACAACTCAGGGTAGCTCTGGAAACACCATATATTTT. Translating gives CATTQGSSGNTIYF.

The V and J genes are TRBV7-2 and TRBJ2-7; TRBD1 agrees at 7 bases. The trim removed 5 bases at V and 6 bases at J, leaving 4 bases unmatched. This CDR3 contains 12 residues. Germline CDR1 reads SGHTA; CDR2 reads FQGNSA. For the CDR3, the DNA is TGTGCCAGCAGCCCTACAGGGGCCGAGCAGTACTTC. This encodes CASSPTGAEQYF.

This chain uses TRBV14 with TRBJ1-2; the D is unclear. Trimming took 0 bases from V and 4 from J, leaving 9 bases between them. This CDR3 spans 14 amino acids. From germline, CDR1 is SGHDN and CDR2 FVKESK. CDR3 in amino acids: CASSQDRRPYGYTF. For the CDR3, the DNA is TGTGCCAGCAGCCAAGACCGGCGGCCCTATGGCTACACCTTC.

The DNA of the CDR3 is TGTGCCTGGAGTTGGGGGGGCTACGAGCAGTACTTC. Translating it yields CAWSWGGYEQYF. The rearrangement uses TRBV30 and TRBJ2-7; 7 nucleotides align to TRBD2. The germline V gene encodes CDR1 GTSNPN and CDR2 SVGIG (reference sequence). The CDR3 totals 12 residues. V lost 2 bases, J lost 3 bases, and 1 base stayed unmatched.

The chain links TRBV4-1 to TRBJ1-5, with D unresolved. CDR3 length: 15 amino acids. V gave up 0 bases and J gave up 7 bases, with 13 bases separating them. Germline V gives CDR1 MGHRA, CDR2 YSYEKL. The CDR3, as DNA: TGCGCCAGCAGCCAAGAACCGGGGAATCGGCAGCCCCAGCATTTT. This encodes CASSQEPGNRQPQHF.

The DNA for the CDR3 is TGTGCCAGCACTCCCTGGGGTAGCGGGAGCAATGAGCAGTTCTTC. This gives the protein CASTPWGSGSNEQFF. This chain connects TRBV11-2 to TRBJ2-1; 9 bases line up with TRBD2. This CDR3 contains 15 residues. Germline CDR1 and CDR2: SGHAT and FQNNGV. J gave up 6 bases and V 7 bases, and 10 bases lay outside the gene matches.

The chain carries TRBV19 and TRBJ1-1; TRBD1 matches at 8 bases. Trimming took 6 bases from V and 0 from J; bases not matched to a gene: 6. This CDR3 has 15 residues. Germline V gene lookup returns CDR1 LNHDA and CDR2 SQIVND (reference sequence). This CDR3 is CASSLTGVVNTEAFF. The CDR3 DNA is TGTGCCAGTAGCCTGACAGGGGTCGTGAACACTGAAGCTTTCTTT. Looking up the rest from reference TRBV19 and TRBJ1-1 gives the full variable domain: DGGITQSPKYLFRKEGQNVTLSCEQNLNHDAMYWYRQDPGQGLRLIYYSQIVNDFQKGDIAEGYSVSREKKESFPLTVTSAQKNPTAFYLCASSLTGVVNTEAFFGQGTRLTVV.

This chain links TRBV5-6 with TRBJ2-7, with D tentatively TRBD1 (6 bases). Trimming took off 4 bases at V and 2 bases at J, with 13 bases between the two ends. This CDR3 comprises 14 residues. Germline values: CDR1 SGHDT, CDR2 YYEEEE. The CDR3 DNA reads as TGTGCCAGCAGCCTGCTGGACAGCCCCTACGAGCAGTACTTC. This codes for CASSLLDSPYEQYF.

This chain links TRBV6-1 with TRBJ1-2; 9 bases fit TRBD1. This CDR3 comprises 17 residues. Germline lookup yields CDR1 MNHNS and CDR2 SASEGT. V trimming: 2 bases; J trimming: 3 bases; junction bases outside the gene matches: 10. CDR3 residues: CASSESPPDRGYYGYTF. As DNA, the CDR3 is TGTGCCAGCAGTGAAAGTCCTCCGGACAGGGGCTACTATGGCTACACCTTC.

CDR3 nucleotide sequence: TGCGCCAGCAGCCAAGATGTTCTAGCGGGAACCACAGATACGCAGTATTTT. Translating gives CASSQDVLAGTTDTQYF. The chain uses TRBV4-3 and TRBJ2-3; 9 positions match TRBD2. V lost 0 bases, J lost 2 bases, and 6 bases stayed unmatched. The CDR3 extends over 17 amino acids. Germline V gene data show CDR1 as LGHNA and CDR2 as YSLEER.

This clone appeared a few times. V usage is TRBV29-1 and J usage is TRBJ2-4; TRBD1 aligns across 10 bases. Germline V gene sequence: CDR1 SQVTM, CDR2 ANQGSEA. Trimming removed 6 bases from V and 9 bases from J; junction bases left unmatched: 8. The CDR3 has 13 amino acids. This CDR3 is CSVGPGQGPIQYF. The CDR3 region has the DNA TGCAGCGTGGGACCGGGACAGGGGCCCATTCAGTACTTC.

The V call is TRBV5-1, the J call TRBJ2-7; 7 bases align to TRBD1. Unmatched junction bases numbered 9, after V lost 7 bases and J lost 2 bases. This CDR3 comprises 14 residues. CDR1 SGHRS and CDR2 YFSETQ come from the germline V gene. DNA of the CDR3: TGCGCCAGCTCACGACAGGGCCTGACCTACGAGCAGTACTTC. Encoded protein: CASSRQGLTYEQYF.

The chain uses TRBV30 and TRBJ1-3, with D unclear. The V gene's germline CDR1 is GTSNPN and CDR2 SVGIG (reference sequence). With 3 bases removed from V and 4 bases from J, the gap between germline ends came to 7 bases. This CDR3 region has 12 residues. The CDR3 loop is CAWSERGNTIYF. The CDR3 nucleotides are TGTGCCTGGAGCGAGAGGGGAAACACCATATATTTT.

The count of this clone is one. Because the CDR3 is missing its conserved closing phenylalanine or tryptophan, this is likely a read error. The chain joins TRBV4-2 to TRBJ1-2; TRBD1 matches at 7 bases. Germline V gene lookup returns CDR1 LGHNA and CDR2 YNFKEQ. The CDR3 totals 14 residues. Trimming at V came to 2 bases and at J to 2 bases, leaving 2 bases not matched to a gene. CDR3 in amino acids: CASSQPGGNYGYTV. The CDR3 DNA follows: TGTGCCAGCAGCCAACCAGGGGGAAACTATGGCTACACCGTC.

The chain uses TRBV6-5 and TRBJ1-5; 9 bases are shared with TRBD1. Germline trimming cut 5 bases from V and 4 bases from J; bases unmatched to any gene: 3. The CDR3 runs to 14 residues. Germline assignment: CDR1 MNHEY and CDR2 SVGAGI. This CDR3 reads CASSVDRGNQPQHF. CDR3 DNA: TGTGCCAGCAGTGTTGACAGGGGGAATCAGCCCCAGCATTTT.

The chain recombines TRBV6-1 with TRBJ2-4; a weak D match, TRBD1 (5 bases). CDR3 length: 15 amino acids. V shed 2 bases and J shed 4 bases, with 12 bases lying between them. Germline-derived CDR1 and CDR2 are MNHNS and SASEGT. In DNA, the CDR3 is TGTGCCAGCAGTGAAATATGGCAGGGAAAAAACATTCAGTACTTC. It translates to CASSEIWQGKNIQYF.

The chain carries TRBV4-3 and TRBJ2-1; 11 bases are shared with TRBD1. There are 16 residues in the CDR3. Germline lookup yields CDR1 LGHNA and CDR2 YSLEER. V lost 4 bases to trimming and J lost 7 bases; unmatched junction nucleotides: 9. The CDR3 DNA reads as TGCGCCAGCAGCCGAGCCGGGACAGGGGGTTTTAATGAGCAGTTCTTC. It encodes CASSRAGTGGFNEQFF.

The chain carries TRBV7-9 and TRBJ1-3; 7 bases agree with TRBD1. Germline CDR1 SEHNR, CDR2 FQNEAQ (reference sequence). The CDR3 has 15 residues. With 5 bases clipped from V and 7 bases from J, the junction kept 11 bases outside the gene matches. The CDR3, as DNA: TGTGCCAGCAGCCAGGGGTCGACAGGGAGTAACACCATATATTTT. This sequence encodes CASSQGSTGSNTIYF.

The chain joins TRBV27 to TRBJ2-1; a weak D match, TRBD1 (6 bases). V shed 1 base and J shed 14 bases, with 15 bases lying between them. This CDR3 region has 13 residues. Germline values: CDR1 MNHEY, CDR2 SMNVEV (reference sequence). The CDR3 DNA reads TGTGCCAGCAGTTTATTCTCCGGACAGATTGAGTTCTTC. This codes for CASSLFSGQIEFF.

V usage is TRBV10-3 and J usage is TRBJ2-2; 8 nucleotides align to TRBD1. The CDR3 loop spans 13 amino acids. Germline CDR1 ENHRY, CDR2 SYGVKD. Unmatched junction bases numbered 4, after V lost 6 bases and J lost 7 bases. The CDR3 bases are TGTGCCATCAGGGGACAGGTGAACGGGGAGCTGTTTTTT. It encodes CAIRGQVNGELFF.